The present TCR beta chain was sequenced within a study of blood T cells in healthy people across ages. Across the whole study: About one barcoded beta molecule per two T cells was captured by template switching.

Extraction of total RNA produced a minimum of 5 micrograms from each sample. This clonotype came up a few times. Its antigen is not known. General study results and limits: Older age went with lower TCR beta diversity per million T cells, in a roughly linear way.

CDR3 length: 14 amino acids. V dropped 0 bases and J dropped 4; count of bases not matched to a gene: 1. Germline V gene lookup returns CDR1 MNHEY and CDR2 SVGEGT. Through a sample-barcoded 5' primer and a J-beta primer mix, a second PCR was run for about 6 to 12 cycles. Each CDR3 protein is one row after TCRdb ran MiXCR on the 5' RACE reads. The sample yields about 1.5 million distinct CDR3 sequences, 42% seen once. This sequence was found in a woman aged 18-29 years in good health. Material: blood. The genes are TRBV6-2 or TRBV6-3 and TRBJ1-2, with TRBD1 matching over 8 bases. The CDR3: CASSYSGQVYGYTF. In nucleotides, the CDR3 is TGTGCCAGCAGTTACTCGGGACAGGTCTATGGCTACACCTTC.